Each of the 28 T cell receptor beta chains below was sequenced from the same sample in a study of blood T cells in healthy people across ages. PCR was performed a second time for about 7 to 11 cycles using a sample-barcoded 5' primer and a J-beta primer mix. TCRdb passed the 5' RACE reads through MiXCR, listing each CDR3 protein once. The data hold 890,000 or so distinct CDR3 sequences, with approximately 65% observed a single time. Sequenced: blood. The receptors come from a man aged 30 to 39 in good health.

The genes are TRBV27 and TRBJ2-1; a possible D gene is TRBD2 (5 bases). The CDR3 loop spans 14 amino acids. Trimming took off 4 bases at V and 8 bases at J, with 15 bases between the two ends. Per the germline V gene, CDR1 is MNHEY and CDR2 is SMNVEV (reference sequence). In DNA, the CDR3 is TGTGCCAGCAGTTGGGGAGTTATTTGGGATGAGCAGTTCTTC. Its protein is CASSWGVIWDEQFF.

This clonotype was found a few times. The V call is TRBV7-9, the J call TRBJ1-4; D might be TRBD1 (6 bases). V was trimmed by 2 bases and J by 8 bases, leaving 12 bases between them. The CDR3 is 14 amino acids. CDR1 is SEHNR, CDR2 FQNEAQ, per germline (reference sequence). CDR3 in amino acids: CASSLSGGREKLFF. The CDR3 nucleotides read TGTGCCAGCAGCTTATCGGGGGGCCGAGAAAAACTGTTTTTT.

This clonotype was recorded a few times. The V call is TRBV7-2, the J call TRBJ2-1, with D unresolved. V lost 1 base, J lost 3 bases, and 10 bases lay in between. Germline V gene lookup returns CDR1 SGHTA and CDR2 FQGNSA. CDR3 size: 15 residues. CDR3 in DNA: TGTGCCAGCAGCTTAGTCGGAGACGGCTACAATGAGCAGTTCTTC. Its protein product is CASSLVGDGYNEQFF. The entire variable domain, with the rest obtained from reference TRBV7-2 and TRBJ2-1, is as follows: GAGVSQSPSNKVTEKGKDVELRCDPISGHTALYWYRQSLGQGLEFLIYFQGNSAPDKSGLPSDRFSAERTGGSVSTLTIQRTQQEDSAVYLCASSLVGDGYNEQFFGPGTRLTVL.

The V and J genes are TRBV12-3 or TRBV12-4 and TRBJ1-2; TRBD1 might be the D (6 bases). CDR3 length: 15 residues. V dropped 7 bases and J dropped 4 bases, with 19 bases sitting between them. The DNA of the CDR3 is TGTGCCAGCACCCGGGGGAGGGGGGCCCGCTATGGCTACACCTTC. Translated: CASTRGRGARYGYTF.

The chain has TRBV9 and TRBJ2-1, with TRBD2 matching 12 bases. The CDR3 extends over 19 amino acids. Trimming took 1 base from V and 1 from J; bases not matched to a gene: 9. Looked up from germline, CDR1 is SGDLS and CDR2 is YYNGEE. CDR3 sequence (DNA): TGTGCCAGCAGCGTATTCTCTAGCGGGGGGGCGACGTCCTACAATGAGCAGTTCTTC. Protein: CASSVFSSGGATSYNEQFF.

The chain carries TRBV27 and TRBJ2-5; D gene uncertain. The CDR3 consists of 11 residues. Germline CDR1 and CDR2: MNHEY and SMNVEV (reference sequence). The ends were cut back, 8 bases at V and 2 bases at J, with 6 bases in the middle. The CDR3 DNA follows: TGTGCCAGCCGTCATCAAGAGACCCAGTACTTC. It yields the protein CASRHQETQYF.

The chain employs TRBV12-3 or TRBV12-4 and TRBJ2-5, with 16 nucleotides matching TRBD2. This CDR3 comprises 18 residues. V shed 4 bases, J shed 11 bases, and the junction held 16 bases outside the gene matches. The CDR3 DNA is TGTGCCAGCAGTTCTACCGGGACTAGCGGGGGGGTACGCAATGAGCAGTACTTC. Translating it yields CASSSTGTSGGVRNEQYF.

J is TRBJ1-2 and V is TRBV28; D remains unclear. V was trimmed by 6 bases and J by 5 bases, leaving 4 bases between them. This CDR3 is 10 amino acids long. Germline assignment: CDR1 MDHEN and CDR2 SYDVKM. The CDR3 DNA follows: TGTGCCAGCAGACTATATGGCTACACCTTC. Its protein is CASRLYGYTF.

For the CDR3, the DNA is TGTGCCACCAGTGTCGACGCCTACGAGCAGTACTTC. Amino acid sequence: CATSVDAYEQYF. The chain links TRBV24-1 to TRBJ2-7; the D is unclear. V lost 5 bases and J lost 2, with 6 bases in between. Germline V gene sequence: CDR1 KGHDR, CDR2 SFDVKD. The CDR3 has 12 residues.

In its sample, this clonotype was seen a few times. The rearrangement uses TRBV7-8 and TRBJ2-6; 7 bases align to TRBD1. V gave up 5 bases and J gave up 2 bases; unmatched junction bases: 3. The length of the CDR3 is 15 residues. Germline V gene sequence: CDR1 SGHVS, CDR2 FQNEAQ. CDR3 sequence (DNA): TGTGCCAGCAGCACGACAGGGCCTGGGGCCAACGTCCTGACTTTC. Translation gives CASSTTGPGANVLTF.

This clonotype was detected a few times. V and J are TRBV3-1 and TRBJ1-2; 8 bases agree with TRBD1. Trimming at V came to 4 bases and at J to 4 bases, leaving 11 bases not matched to a gene. This CDR3 is 16 amino acids long. Germline CDR1 is LGHDT and CDR2 is YNNKEL (reference sequence). This CDR3 reads CASSLNSGQGGYGYTF. CDR3 DNA sequence: TGTGCCAGCAGCCTAAATTCAGGACAGGGCGGCTATGGCTACACCTTC.

J is TRBJ2-7 and V is TRBV5-1; D is ambiguous. CDR3 length: 16 amino acids. Trimming left V 0 bases short and J 0 bases short, with 13 bases between. Germline loops: CDR1 SGHRS, CDR2 YFSETQ. CDR3 amino acids: CASSLDSTTNSYEQYF. The CDR3 nucleotides are TGCGCCAGCAGCTTGGATAGCACGACGAACTCCTACGAGCAGTACTTC.

There are many counts of this clonotype. The chain couples TRBV3-1 to TRBJ2-1; TRBD1 is a possible D gene (6 bases). Germline CDR1 and CDR2: LGHDT and YNNKEL (reference sequence). The CDR3 sequence is 17 residues long. V was shortened by 3 bases and J by 1 base, with 16 bases between the two germline ends. This CDR3 is CASSQRTGSRSYNEQFF. In nucleotides, the CDR3 is TGTGCCAGCAGCCAGCGCACAGGGAGTAGGTCCTACAATGAGCAGTTCTTC.

V usage is TRBV29-1 and J usage is TRBJ2-7, with D hard to call. Germline-derived CDR1 and CDR2 are SQVTM and ANQGSEA. There are 13 residues in the CDR3. V was cut by 1 base and J by 4 bases, with 11 bases left in between. This CDR3 reads CSVEVGRTYEQYF. In DNA form, the CDR3 reads TGCAGCGTTGAAGTCGGCAGGACGTACGAGCAGTACTTC.

The chain combines TRBV28 with TRBJ2-5, with D perhaps TRBD1 (7 bases). V was pared by 5 bases and J by 1 base, with 14 bases between. Germline CDR1 and CDR2: MDHEN and SYDVKM. The CDR3 spans 15 residues. The CDR3 reads CASSRPGGTQETQYF. CDR3 nucleotide sequence: TGTGCCAGCAGTCGACCAGGGGGGACCCAAGAGACCCAGTACTTC.

This sequence joins TRBV5-1 and TRBJ2-1, with TRBD2 identical over 9 bases. The trim removed 4 bases at V and 8 bases at J, leaving 10 bases unmatched. This CDR3 has 15 residues. Germline V CDR1 and CDR2: SGHRS, YFSETQ. CDR3 protein: CASSPVAGAGDEQFF. The CDR3 DNA reads as TGCGCCAGCAGCCCCGTAGCGGGGGCCGGGGATGAGCAGTTCTTC. The full variable domain, its missing parts supplied by reference TRBV5-1 and TRBJ2-1, is KAGVTQTPRYLIKTRGQQVTLSCSPISGHRSVSWYQQTPGQGLQFLFEYFSETQRNKGNFPGRFSGRQFSNSRSEMNVSTLELGDSALYLCASSPVAGAGDEQFFGPGTRLTVL.

In its sample, this clonotype was seen many times. This sequence joins TRBV5-1 and TRBJ2-7; weak D call: TRBD1 (6 bases). Trimming removed 3 bases from V and 3 bases from J, with 10 bases in between. Germline loops: CDR1 SGHRS, CDR2 YFSETQ. The CDR3 runs 13 residues. The CDR3 DNA is TGCGCCAGCAGCTGGGACATAAACTACGAGCAGTACTTC. It encodes CASSWDINYEQYF.

The genes are TRBV5-1 and TRBJ1-2, with D unclear. The V end lost 2 bases, the J end lost 2 bases, and 7 bases lay between the germline ends. Per germline, CDR1 SGHRS and CDR2 YFSETQ. The length of the CDR3 is 13 residues. This CDR3 is CASSFEVNYGYTF. The CDR3 bases are TGCGCCAGCAGCTTCGAGGTGAACTATGGCTACACCTTC.

This clonotype has only a few counts. The rearrangement uses TRBV2 and TRBJ2-7; D remains unclear. The J call may be incorrect, as the DNA end agrees better with TRBJ2-5. Germline V gene lookup returns CDR1 SNHLY and CDR2 FYNNEI. The CDR3 loop spans 12 amino acids. CDR3 amino acids: CASIEQQETQYF. Here the CDR3 DNA reads TGTGCCAGCATTGAGCAGCAAGAGACCCAGTACTTC.

This chain connects TRBV9 to TRBJ2-5; 8 nucleotides align to TRBD1. CDR3 length: 14 amino acids. V lost 8 bases and J lost 4; bases outside the gene matches: 10. Per germline, CDR1 SGDLS and CDR2 YYNGEE. CDR3 bases: TGTGCCAGTAGTGGCTCAGGGGGCGTAGAGACCCAGTACTTC. Encoded protein: CASSGSGGVETQYF.

The rearrangement joins TRBV29-1 to TRBJ2-3; TRBD2 agrees at 15 bases. Germline V gives CDR1 SQVTM, CDR2 ANQGSEA. CDR3 size: 16 residues. V lost 4 bases to trimming and J lost 3 bases; unmatched junction nucleotides: 5. The CDR3 sequence: CSVAGLAGGATDTQYF. CDR3 sequence (DNA): TGCAGCGTTGCGGGACTAGCGGGGGGAGCGACAGATACGCAGTATTTT.

This clonotype has more than one count but fewer than ten. The chain combines TRBV7-2 with TRBJ1-5, with D hard to call. Germline-derived CDR1 and CDR2 are SGHTA and FQGNSA. CDR3 length equals 14 residues. The V and J ends lost 5 bases and 0 bases respectively, with 8 bases between them. CDR3 residues: CASSPTYSNQPQHF. CDR3 in DNA: TGTGCCAGCAGCCCAACGTATAGCAATCAGCCCCAGCATTTT.

The chain joins TRBV9 to TRBJ2-1, with D tentatively TRBD2 (5 bases). The CDR3 consists of 15 residues. From germline, CDR1 is SGDLS and CDR2 YYNGEE. The V and J ends lost 2 bases and 6 bases respectively, with 15 bases between them. CDR3 DNA: TGTGCCAGCAGCGTCGAGGCTAGCAGTGTCAATGAGCAGTTCTTC. It translates to CASSVEASSVNEQFF.

This clonotype was counted a single time. The CDR3 loop is CASSEKAGVGNTEAFF. The CDR3 nucleotides are TGTGCCAGCAGTGAAAAGGCGGGGGTGGGGAACACTGAAGCTTTCTTT. The rearrangement uses TRBV6-1 and TRBJ1-1; a weak D match, TRBD1 (5 bases). The V end lost 2 bases, the J end lost 1 base, and 14 bases lay between the germline ends. This CDR3 comprises 16 residues. Germline V gene data show CDR1 as MNHNS and CDR2 as SASEGT.

V gene TRBV7-2 combines with J gene TRBJ2-3; D possibly corresponds to TRBD1 (6 bases). The germline gives CDR1 SGHTA, CDR2 FQGNSA. V was clipped by 2 bases and J by 2 bases, with 11 bases between them. The CDR3 consists of 15 residues. CDR3 protein: CASSLQGFPTDTQYF. In DNA form, the CDR3 reads TGTGCCAGCAGCTTACAGGGGTTCCCCACAGATACGCAGTATTTT.

The rearrangement uses TRBV10-3 and TRBJ1-2; 8 bases fit TRBD1. The CDR3 loop spans 16 amino acids. Looked up from germline, CDR1 is ENHRY and CDR2 is SYGVKD. Germline trimming cut 2 bases from V and 7 bases from J; bases unmatched to any gene: 12. The DNA of the CDR3 is TGTGCCATCAGTGAGCAGGGGGCTGAGGGGCAAGGTGGCTACACCTTC. The encoded protein is CAISEQGAEGQGGYTF.

The genes are TRBV20-1 and TRBJ2-5; D possibly uses TRBD1 or TRBD2 (5 bases each). Trimming stripped 3 bases from V and 9 bases from J, with 17 bases between. The CDR3 has 13 amino acids. Looked up from germline, CDR1 is DFQATT and CDR2 is SNEGSKA (reference sequence). CDR3 region: CSARRRVEDPQYF. The CDR3 nucleotides are TGCAGTGCTAGGCGCAGGGTGGAGGACCCCCAGTACTTC.

This chain joins TRBV20-1 and TRBJ2-3, with TRBD1 as a possible D gene (6 bases). The CDR3 covers 15 residues. With 0 bases removed from V and 3 bases from J, the gap between germline ends came to 13 bases. CDR1 and CDR2 from the germline V gene are DFQATT and SNEGSKA (reference sequence). CDR3 coding DNA: TGCAGTGCTAGAGATCCCAGGGGTTGGACAGATACGCAGTATTTT. It codes for CSARDPRGWTDTQYF.